Listed here is a single T cell receptor beta chain. Only in-frame clones appear in the TCRdb table, and some are missing; sequencing was by immunoSEQ multiplex PCR. The repertoire has 65,000 to 90,000 clones, around 90% of them found once; the top ten carry roughly 0.95%. This sample is drawn from a study of radiotherapy plus CTLA-4 blockade in lung cancer. The V and J ends lost 2 bases and 3 bases, in that order; junction bases with no gene match: 4. CDR1 is SGDLS and CDR2 is YYNGEE in the germline V gene. This CDR3 spans 15 amino acids. Ipilimumab CTLA-4 blockade and focal radiation were given to patients with chemo-refractory metastatic non-small-cell lung cancer.

The source is a human donor with non-small cell lung cancer who had stable disease on radiotherapy plus ipilimumab. The chain links TRBV9 to TRBJ2-7; 11 nucleotides agree with TRBD1. The sequencing here drew on peripheral blood, taken from a patient treated with radiotherapy plus ipilimumab. CDR3 loop: CASSVSGTGGYEQYF. CDR3 DNA sequence: TGTGCCAGCAGCGTGTCCGGGACAGGGGGCTACGAGCAGTACTTC.